This T cell receptor beta chain was sequenced during a study of blood T cell repertoires in COVID-19. Study information: Material from acute and convalescent COVID-19 was sourced from the United States, Italy and Spain. PBMCs, B-cell-depleted T cells, or T cells were the source of the cDNA or gDNA that made up the material.

All enrollees were roughly 18 to 95 years old and from 25 or so US areas. Cohorts were assigned according to the clinical history that participants reported. Trimming left V 0 bases short and J 3 bases short, with 12 bases between. Germline CDR1 and CDR2: MGHRA and YSYEKL. This CDR3 is built from 15 residues. TCRdb's table, derived via immunoSEQ multiplex PCR, lists solely in-frame clones and lacks some. The sample consists of approximately 250,000 clones, about 91% of them appearing once. Source material: PBMCs or T cells enriched from blood (not recorded which). This TCR was sampled from a man between 35 and 55 years old who had been exposed to COVID-19. The chain links TRBV4-1 to TRBJ2-7; TRBD2 might be the D (6 bases). CDR3 amino acids: CASSQERGLFYEQYF. The CDR3 DNA reads as TGCGCCAGCAGCCAAGAAAGGGGACTCTTCTACGAGCAGTACTTC.